This is a list of T cell receptor beta chains from one sample in a study of blood T cell repertoires in COVID-19. Profiling relied on immunoSEQ multiplex PCR, and the TCRdb table lists in-frame clones only, not all of them. The repertoire has under 85,000 clones, roughly 86% of them found once; the top ten carry roughly 12%. Material: peripheral blood. Every receptor here comes from a human donor in a cohort sampled during active COVID-19. Each CDR3 is given with its conserved first and last residue. D genes are given only for firm matches.

D gene: TRBD1
V gene: TRBV2
J gene: TRBJ1-2
CDR3 protein: CASSPGQANYGYTF
CDR3 DNA: TGTGCCAGCAGTCCGGGACAGGCAAACTATGGCTACACCTTC

D gene: -
V gene: TRBV12-3/TRBV12-4
J gene: TRBJ2-2
CDR3 protein: CASSDRNTGELFF
CDR3 DNA: TGTGCCAGCAGTGACAGGAACACCGGGGAGCTGTTTTTT

D gene: -
V gene: TRBV15
J gene: TRBJ1-4
CDR3 protein: CATSPGAGEKLFF
CDR3 DNA: TGTGCCACCAGCCCGGGAGCCGGGGAAAAACTGTTTTTT

D gene: -
V gene: TRBV2
J gene: TRBJ2-3
CDR3 protein: CACGASGTDTQYF
CDR3 DNA: TGTGCTTGCGGCGCTTCTGGCACAGATACGCAGTATTTT

D gene: -
V gene: TRBV7-2
J gene: TRBJ2-5
CDR3 protein: CASKFQGGETQYF
CDR3 DNA: TGTGCCAGCAAGTTCCAGGGTGGGGAGACCCAGTACTTC

D gene: TRBD1
V gene: TRBV2
J gene: TRBJ2-4
CDR3 protein: CASSGGTGAVQYF
CDR3 DNA: TGTGCCAGCAGTGGGGGGACAGGGGCGGTTCAGTACTTC

D gene: -
V gene: TRBV6-5
J gene: TRBJ2-7
CDR3 protein: CASRKPGGGYEQYF
CDR3 DNA: TGTGCCAGCAGAAAACCAGGGGGAGGCTACGAGCAGTACTTC

D gene: TRBD1
V gene: TRBV7-2
J gene: TRBJ1-3
CDR3 protein: CASSLAGGYNTIYF
CDR3 DNA: TGTGCCAGCAGCTTAGCAGGGGGCTATAACACCATATATTTT

D gene: -
V gene: TRBV28
J gene: TRBJ2-7
CDR3 protein: CASSPEQTYEQYF
CDR3 DNA: TGTGCCAGCAGTCCCGAACAGACCTACGAGCAGTACTTC

D gene: TRBD2
V gene: TRBV7-9
J gene: TRBJ2-3
CDR3 protein: CASSLTAGLPTDTQYF
CDR3 DNA: TGTGCCAGCAGTCTTACAGCGGGATTACCCACAGATACGCAGTATTTT

D gene: TRBD2
V gene: TRBV2
J gene: TRBJ2-4
CDR3 protein: CASSADGGFGENIQYF
CDR3 DNA: TGTGCCAGCAGTGCGGACGGGGGGTTCGGTGAGAACATTCAGTACTTC

D gene: TRBD1
V gene: TRBV28
J gene: TRBJ1-2
CDR3 protein: CASSLIQGASGGYTF
CDR3 DNA: TGTGCCAGCAGTCTTATACAGGGGGCGAGCGGTGGCTACACCTTC

D gene: TRBD1
V gene: TRBV5-4
J gene: TRBJ1-2
CDR3 protein: CASSHDRGAGGNYGYTF
CDR3 DNA: TGTGCCAGCAGCCACGACAGGGGGGCTGGTGGTAACTATGGCTACACCTTC

D gene: -
V gene: TRBV7-9
J gene: TRBJ1-1
CDR3 protein: CASSPTTPNTEAFF
CDR3 DNA: TGTGCCAGCAGCCCCACGACACCGAACACTGAAGCTTTCTTT

D gene: TRBD2
V gene: TRBV7-2
J gene: TRBJ2-4
CDR3 protein: CASSGGDYSIQYF
CDR3 DNA: TGTGCCAGTAGCGGGGGGGATTATAGCATTCAGTACTTC

D gene: TRBD1
V gene: TRBV5-4
J gene: TRBJ2-7
CDR3 protein: CASSRGQGNEQYF
CDR3 DNA: TGTGCCAGCAGCCGAGGACAGGGAAACGAGCAGTACTTC

D gene: TRBD2
V gene: TRBV7-2
J gene: TRBJ2-1
CDR3 protein: CASSLGASGYNEQFF
CDR3 DNA: TGTGCCAGCAGCTTAGGGGCTAGCGGTTACAATGAGCAGTTCTTC

D gene: TRBD2
V gene: TRBV5-1
J gene: TRBJ2-3
CDR3 protein: CASSLAASGGILDTQYF
CDR3 DNA: TGCGCCAGCAGCTTGGCCGCTAGCGGGGGGATTTTAGATACGCAGTATTTT

D gene: -
V gene: TRBV5-5
J gene: TRBJ2-3
CDR3 protein: CASSSTRDTQYF
CDR3 DNA: TGTGCCAGCAGCTCCACGAGAGATACGCAGTATTTT

D gene: -
V gene: TRBV7-3
J gene: TRBJ2-1
CDR3 protein: CASSLRAHNEQFF
CDR3 DNA: TGTGCCAGCAGCCTCCGCGCTCACAATGAGCAGTTCTTC

D gene: TRBD2
V gene: TRBV18
J gene: TRBJ2-5
CDR3 protein: CASSTGTNGYGETQYF
CDR3 DNA: TGTGCCAGCTCAACCGGGACTAACGGATACGGGGAGACCCAGTACTTC

D gene: TRBD1
V gene: TRBV10-3
J gene: TRBJ1-2
CDR3 protein: CAIRAGQGYGYTF
CDR3 DNA: TGTGCCATCAGGGCGGGACAGGGATATGGCTACACCTTC

D gene: -
V gene: TRBV3-1/TRBV3-2
J gene: TRBJ1-2
CDR3 protein: CASSQQKGELGTF
CDR3 DNA: TGTGCCAGCAGCCAACAAAAGGGAGAGTTGGGCACCTTC

D gene: -
V gene: TRBV24-1
J gene: TRBJ2-1
CDR3 protein: CATINEQFF
CDR3 DNA: TGTGCCACTATCAATGAGCAGTTCTTC

D gene: TRBD2
V gene: TRBV10-3
J gene: TRBJ2-2
CDR3 protein: CAIATSGGAANTGELFF
CDR3 DNA: TGTGCCATCGCGACTAGCGGGGGGGCCGCGAACACCGGGGAGCTGTTTTTT

D gene: -
V gene: TRBV2
J gene: TRBJ1-2
CDR3 protein: CASRRADGASNYGYTF
CDR3 DNA: TGTGCCAGCAGAAGAGCGGACGGAGCCTCTAACTATGGCTACACCTTC

D gene: TRBD1
V gene: TRBV19
J gene: TRBJ2-7
CDR3 protein: CASSAGTGRYEQYF
CDR3 DNA: TGTGCCAGTAGTGCCGGGACAGGGCGCTACGAGCAGTACTTC

D gene: -
V gene: TRBV20-1
J gene: TRBJ1-5
CDR3 protein: CSASGRPGGAQHF
CDR3 DNA: TGCAGTGCTAGTGGACGTCCCGGGGGGGCCCAGCATTTT

D gene: -
V gene: TRBV2
J gene: TRBJ2-1
CDR3 protein: CASSKGSYNEQFF
CDR3 DNA: TGTGCCAGCAGTAAAGGTTCGTACAATGAGCAGTTCTTC

D gene: -
V gene: TRBV7-9
J gene: TRBJ2-7
CDR3 protein: CASSFRDTGYEQYF
CDR3 DNA: TGTGCCAGCAGCTTTCGGGACACCGGATACGAGCAGTACTTC

D gene: TRBD2
V gene: TRBV5-4
J gene: TRBJ2-7
CDR3 protein: CASSLGATSGGYEQYF
CDR3 DNA: TGTGCCAGCAGCTTGGGGGCGACTAGCGGGGGGTACGAGCAGTACTTC

D gene: -
V gene: TRBV27
J gene: TRBJ1-1
CDR3 protein: CASSQRAGWQEDTEAFF
CDR3 DNA: TGTGCCAGCAGTCAAAGGGCGGGGTGGCAGGAGGACACTGAAGCTTTCTTT

D gene: -
V gene: TRBV2
J gene: TRBJ2-3
CDR3 protein: CASSPPGRVSTDTQYF
CDR3 DNA: TGTGCCAGCAGCCCCCCTGGGAGAGTAAGCACAGATACGCAGTATTTT